The 9 T cell receptor beta chains listed next were all sequenced from one sample in a study of blood T cell repertoires in COVID-19. The repertoire was sequenced with immunoSEQ multiplex PCR; TCRdb's copy has only in-frame clones and lacks some. The data show some 56,000 clones, 84% seen once. Sequenced input: peripheral blood. All receptors come from an elderly woman with acute or convalescent COVID-19.

This chain links TRBV5-1 with TRBJ2-1; possible D gene TRBD2, 5 bases. Germline assignment: CDR1 SGHRS and CDR2 YFSETQ. V was pared by 2 bases and J by 2 bases, with 8 bases between. The CDR3 is made up of 14 amino acids. CDR3 loop: CASSLAATYNEQFF. CDR3 sequence (DNA): TGCGCCAGCAGCTTAGCGGCCACCTACAATGAGCAGTTCTTC.

V usage is TRBV2 and J usage is TRBJ1-2; TRBD1 matches at 7 bases. The V gene end was trimmed by 9 bases and the J gene end by 2 bases; junction bases not matched to a gene: 12. The CDR3 loop spans 15 amino acids. Per the germline V gene, CDR1 is SNHLY and CDR2 is FYNNEI. For the CDR3, the DNA is TGTGCCAGTTCCTTGGGCAGGGGGGCCAACTATGGCTACACCTTC. It is translated as CASSLGRGANYGYTF.

The chain links TRBV5-6 to TRBJ1-2; TRBD1 might be the D (5 bases). Germline CDR1 is SGHDT and CDR2 is YYEEEE. The CDR3 is 12 residues long. The V and J ends lost 4 bases and 8 bases respectively, with 12 bases between them. DNA of the CDR3: TGTGCCAGCAGCAATACAGGCCTAGGCTACACCTTC. As protein: CASSNTGLGYTF.

The gene calls are TRBV29-1 and TRBJ1-1; a possible D gene is TRBD1 (5 bases). This CDR3 has 13 residues. V lost 7 bases and J 1 base, leaving 13 bases between the germline ends. The germline CDR1 and CDR2 sequences are SQVTM and ANQGSEA. The CDR3: CSGWGLTNTEAFF. The CDR3 DNA is TGCAGCGGGTGGGGACTTACGAACACTGAAGCTTTCTTT.

This chain links TRBV12-3 or TRBV12-4 with TRBJ1-2; D remains unclear. Trimming stripped 6 bases from V and 7 bases from J, with 15 bases between. The length of the CDR3 is 13 residues. CDR3 amino acids: CASSRGSTGGYTF. CDR3 sequence (DNA): TGTGCCAGCAGCCGCGGGTCCACGGGTGGCTACACCTTC.

As DNA, the CDR3 is TGTGCCAGCAGTGACAGGGGCTATGGCTACACCTTC. Encoded protein: CASSDRGYGYTF. The chain combines TRBV2 with TRBJ1-2; possible D gene TRBD1, 6 bases. In germline, CDR1 is SNHLY, CDR2 FYNNEI. CDR3 length: 12 amino acids. V lost 3 bases to trimming and J lost 4 bases, with 6 bases between them.

The rearrangement links TRBV9 to TRBJ2-3, with TRBD2 identical over 13 bases. Per the germline V gene, CDR1 is SGDLS and CDR2 is YYNGEE. CDR3 length equals 16 residues. The V gene end was trimmed by 4 bases and the J gene end by 2 bases; junction bases not matched to a gene: 4. The CDR3 DNA is TGTGCCAGCAGCCCGGGACTAGCGGGGACCACAGATACGCAGTATTTT. Translation: CASSPGLAGTTDTQYF.

This chain uses TRBV5-1 with TRBJ1-3; TRBD1 is a possible D gene (6 bases). V was shortened by 0 bases and J by 0 bases, with 7 bases between the two germline ends. This CDR3 has 15 residues. Germline-derived CDR1 and CDR2 are SGHRS and YFSETQ. The CDR3 nucleotides read TGCGCCAGCAGCTTGGGGGGGCGCTCTGGAAACACCATATATTTT. It is translated as CASSLGGRSGNTIYF.

This clone came up a few times. V and J are TRBV19 and TRBJ2-7; 10 bases map to TRBD1. Germline assignment: CDR1 LNHDA and CDR2 SQIVND (reference sequence). V gave up 9 bases and J gave up 0 bases; unmatched junction bases: 5. CDR3 length equals 14 residues. CDR3: CASRTGGSSYEQYF. CDR3 nucleotide sequence: TGTGCCAGCCGGACAGGGGGGAGCTCCTACGAGCAGTACTTC. The full variable domain, completed using reference TRBV19 and TRBJ2-7, is DGGITQSPKYLFRKEGQNVTLSCEQNLNHDAMYWYRQDPGQGLRLIYYSQIVNDFQKGDIAEGYSVSREKKESFPLTVTSAQKNPTAFYLCASRTGGSSYEQYFGPGTRLTVT.